The sequence of this TCR beta chain was determined in a study of Ad26.COV2.S vaccination and SARS-CoV-2 variants. Study context: COV1001, an Ad26.COV2.S trial, supplied this vaccine-arm donor.

Treatment denoted: some 20 received Ad26.COV2.S at low or high dose, single or two shots; 5 received placebo; per-sample allocation not given. Specimens were obtained on day 63 following the first vaccine or placebo injection. The CDR3 is made up of 18 amino acids. CDR1 and CDR2 from the germline V gene are MNHEY and SMNVEV (reference sequence). J lost 3 bases, V lost 3 bases, and 16 bases had no gene match. Sequencing used immunoSEQ multiplex PCR; TCRdb keeps in-frame clones, though not all of them. The sample has fewer than 500,000 clones, approximately 92% seen once. Sequencing was performed on peripheral blood, taken in a trial of Ad26.COV2.S vaccine versus placebo. The chain has TRBV27 and TRBJ1-1; TRBD1 matches at 7 bases. The TCR originated in a person between 18 and 60 years old who received the Ad26.COV2.S COVID-19 vaccine or a placebo. CDR3 residues: CASSLSAKGAWGDTEAFF. DNA for the CDR3: TGTGCCAGCAGTTTGTCCGCAAAGGGGGCGTGGGGGGACACTGAAGCTTTCTTT.